These T cell receptor beta chains were read from a single sample in a study of blood T cell repertoires in COVID-19. Assay used: immunoSEQ multiplex PCR; TCRdb lists only in-frame clones, some missing. The sample consists of about 160,000 clones, approximately 84% of them appearing once. The sample comprised peripheral blood. These receptors all come from a woman aged 80 or older with acute or convalescent COVID-19. Both conserved end residues are part of each CDR3. A D gene is named only where the DNA matches it firmly.

TRBJ1-2	TRBD1	TRBV20-1	TGCAGTCCGGGACAGGGTTATGGCTACACCTTC	CSPGQGYGYTF
TRBJ2-1	.	TRBV30	TGTGCCTGGAGCACGGGGGTCAATGAGCAGTTCTTC	CAWSTGVNEQFF
TRBJ2-5	.	TRBV6-5	TGTGCCAGCAGTAGAATAGAAGAGACCCAGTACTTC	CASSRIEETQYF
TRBJ2-1	TRBD1	TRBV6-5	TGTGCCAGCAGAACAGGGGGCGGTGAGCAGTTCTTC	CASRTGGGEQFF
TRBJ1-2	.	TRBV21-1	TGTGCCAGCAGCACGGACAGGGGAGGTGGCTACACCTTC	CASSTDRGGGYTF
TRBJ1-5	TRBD1	TRBV30	TGTGCCTGCCAGGGGGACAGCAATCAGCCCCAGCATTTT	CACQGDSNQPQHF
TRBJ1-5	TRBD1	TRBV6-5	TGTGCCACCAACGCTGGGACAGGGGATAATCAGCCCCAGCATTTT	CATNAGTGDNQPQHF
TRBJ2-1	TRBD2	TRBV2	TGTGCCACCGGAGGTTCTAGCGGTTCCCCATACAATGAGCAGTTCTTC	CATGGSSGSPYNEQFF
TRBJ2-1	TRBD1	TRBV28	TGTGCCAGCAGTCCGCCGGGACAGACCTGGGATGAGCAGTTCTTC	CASSPPGQTWDEQFF
TRBJ2-4	.	TRBV3-1/TRBV3-2	TGTGCCAGCAGCCAAGAAGTCCGGGAAAGGAACATTCAGTACTTC	CASSQEVRERNIQYF
TRBJ2-7	.	TRBV6-6	TGTGCCAGCGGGCCGACCCATGAGCAGTACTTC	CASGPTHEQYF
TRBJ2-7	TRBD2	TRBV28	TGTGCCAGCAGTTACGGACTAGCGGGACGCGAGCAGTACTTC	CASSYGLAGREQYF
TRBJ2-1	TRBD2	TRBV27	TGTGCCAGCAGTTTCGGCGGGAGGGTGTACAATGAGCAGTTCTTC	CASSFGGRVYNEQFF
TRBJ2-2	.	TRBV7-8	TGTGCCAGCAGCGGCAGGGTACCCCCGAACACCGGGGAGCTGTTTTTT	CASSGRVPPNTGELFF
TRBJ1-3	.	TRBV5-1	TGCGCCAGCAGCTTGGCCGCCGGCTCTGGAAACACCATATATTTT	CASSLAAGSGNTIYF